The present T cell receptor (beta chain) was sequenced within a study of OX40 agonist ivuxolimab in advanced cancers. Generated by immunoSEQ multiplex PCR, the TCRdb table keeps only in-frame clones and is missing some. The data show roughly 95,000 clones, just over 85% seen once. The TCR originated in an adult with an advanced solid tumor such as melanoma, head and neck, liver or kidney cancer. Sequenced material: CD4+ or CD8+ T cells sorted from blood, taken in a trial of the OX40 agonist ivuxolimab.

DNA for the CDR3: TGTGCCAGCATCTCAAGGAACACTGAAGCTTTCTTT. Translating it yields CASISRNTEAFF. The V call is TRBV28, the J call TRBJ1-1; D gene ambiguous. The length of the CDR3 is 12 residues. Germline V lookup: CDR1 MDHEN, CDR2 SYDVKM. With 7 bases removed from V and 1 base from J, the gap between germline ends came to 7 bases.